A single sample is the source of the 7 T cell receptor beta chains below, sequenced in a study of OX40 agonist ivuxolimab in advanced cancers. TCRdb's copy holds only in-frame clones and misses some; the assay was immunoSEQ multiplex PCR. This sample has 50,000 to 60,000 clones, with less than 90% found just once. Sequences were derived from CD4+ or CD8+ T cells sorted from blood, sampled in a trial of the OX40 agonist ivuxolimab. The receptors derive from an adult with an advanced solid tumor such as melanoma, head and neck, liver or kidney cancer.

The chain couples TRBV7-8 to TRBJ1-5, with D possibly matching TRBD1 (5 bases). The CDR3 runs to 14 residues. Germline V gene data show CDR1 as SGHVS and CDR2 as FQNEAQ. The V end lost 4 bases, the J end lost 3 bases, and 10 bases lay between the germline ends. CDR3 DNA sequence: TGTGCCAGCAGCTCCCGACAGTCCAATCAGCCCCAGCATTTT. It translates to CASSSRQSNQPQHF.

The chain combines TRBV14 with TRBJ2-5; unclear D gene. Germline CDR1 reads SGHDN; CDR2 reads FVKESK. Trimming removed 2 bases from V and 3 bases from J, with 7 bases in between. The length of the CDR3 is 13 residues. In DNA, the CDR3 is TGTGCCAGCAGCCAAAACACCAAAGAGACCCAGTACTTC. Translation: CASSQNTKETQYF.

The rearrangement links TRBV28 to TRBJ1-6; D unclear. The CDR3 extends over 14 amino acids. Germline V gene lookup returns CDR1 MDHEN and CDR2 SYDVKM. V was clipped by 6 bases and J by 6 bases, with 12 bases between them. CDR3 loop: CASRRGGSNSPLHF. CDR3 in DNA: TGTGCCAGCAGACGTGGAGGGTCTAATTCACCCCTCCACTTT.

CDR3 loop: CASSLSGNTIYF. CDR3 coding DNA: TGTGCCAGCAGCCTCTCTGGAAACACCATATATTTT. The chain employs TRBV6-6 and TRBJ1-3; D is unclear. The CDR3 is 12 amino acids. V lost 6 bases to trimming and J lost 0 bases, with 3 bases between them. Germline V gene data show CDR1 as MNHNY and CDR2 as SVGAGI (reference sequence).

V gene TRBV7-3 combines with J gene TRBJ2-7; D perhaps matches TRBD1 (6 bases). The CDR3 spans 13 residues. Germline V gives CDR1 SGHTA, CDR2 FQGTGA. Trimming pared 4 bases from V and 7 bases from J, leaving 14 bases between. CDR3 DNA: TGTGCCAGCAGCTCAATGGGGGCCGGGGAGCAGTACTTC. Its translation is CASSSMGAGEQYF.

This chain links TRBV25-1 with TRBJ1-5; TRBD1 agrees at 7 bases. CDR1 is MGHDK, CDR2 SYGVNS, per germline. The CDR3 spans 15 residues. The V and J ends lost 4 bases and 3 bases, in that order; junction bases with no gene match: 6. The CDR3 reads CASSGTDRTNQPQHF. The CDR3 DNA reads as TGTGCCAGCAGTGGGACGGACAGGACCAATCAGCCCCAGCATTTT.

This clone was counted once. V gene TRBV6-5 combines with J gene TRBJ2-2, with D maybe TRBD2 (5 bases). The length of the CDR3 is 16 residues. CDR1 MNHEY and CDR2 SVGAGI come from the germline V gene. Trimming stripped 1 base from V and 5 bases from J, with 14 bases between. In nucleotides, the CDR3 is TGTGCCAGCAGTTACTTTTCCCCAGGACTTACCGGGGAGCTGTTTTTT. Its protein is CASSYFSPGLTGELFF.